These T cell receptor beta chains were read from a single sample in a study of blood T cell repertoires in COVID-19. TCRdb's table, derived via immunoSEQ multiplex PCR, lists solely in-frame clones and lacks some. Of 120,000 or so clones in the sample, about 85% are singletons; the top ten hold 25% to 30%. Specimen: peripheral blood. The receptors stem from a woman aged 80 or over with acute or convalescent COVID-19. CDR3s include the opening cysteine and the closing phenylalanine or tryptophan. Each record gives: D gene, V gene, CDR3 length, J gene, clone size, CDR3 DNA, CDR3 protein. The D gene is left open where the match is weak. Clone size is not always given. Where it is, it says once, few, many or a class for expanded clones.

D gene: .
V gene: TRBV4-1
CDR3 length: 14
J gene: TRBJ1-1
clone size: .
CDR3 DNA: TGCGCCAGCAGCCTATCAGGTACGAACACTGAAGCTTTCTTT
CDR3 protein: CASSLSGTNTEAFF

D gene: .
V gene: TRBV7-2
CDR3 length: 17
J gene: TRBJ2-7
clone size: .
CDR3 DNA: TGTGCCAGCAGCCGCGCTGCACGGAGTTTGAGTTCCTACGAGCAGTACTTC
CDR3 protein: CASSRAARSLSSYEQYF

D gene: .
V gene: TRBV10-2
CDR3 length: 12
J gene: TRBJ1-1
clone size: .
CDR3 DNA: TGCGCCAGCAGTCACGGGTCGCATGAAGCTTTCTTT
CDR3 protein: CASSHGSHEAFF

D gene: .
V gene: TRBV10-3
CDR3 length: 14
J gene: TRBJ1-6
clone size: .
CDR3 DNA: TGTGCCATCAGTGCAGGGAACTTAAATTCACCCCTCCACTTT
CDR3 protein: CAISAGNLNSPLHF

D gene: TRBD2
V gene: TRBV6-4
CDR3 length: 15
J gene: TRBJ2-1
clone size: .
CDR3 DNA: TGTGCCAGCAGTGTATCTAGCGGGGGGTCCAATGAGCAGTTCTTC
CDR3 protein: CASSVSSGGSNEQFF

D gene: TRBD1
V gene: TRBV4-1
CDR3 length: 17
J gene: TRBJ1-2
clone size: .
CDR3 DNA: TGCGCCAGCAGCCAAGTCTTGCGTGGTGGCAGGGGGCGAGGCTACACCTTC
CDR3 protein: CASSQVLRGGRGRGYTF

D gene: TRBD2
V gene: TRBV2
CDR3 length: 12
J gene: TRBJ2-1
clone size: .
CDR3 DNA: TGTGCCAGTGGGCGGGGGGCAGGTGAGCAGTTCTTC
CDR3 protein: CASGRGAGEQFF

D gene: TRBD1
V gene: TRBV14
CDR3 length: 16
J gene: TRBJ1-4
clone size: .
CDR3 DNA: TGTGCCAGCAGCCTGACAGGGGTTGCAACTAATGAAAAACTGTTTTTT
CDR3 protein: CASSLTGVATNEKLFF

D gene: .
V gene: TRBV5-1
CDR3 length: 13
J gene: TRBJ2-2
clone size: .
CDR3 DNA: TGCGCCAGCAGCTTGGTAGCTACCGGGGAGCTGTTTTTT
CDR3 protein: CASSLVATGELFF

D gene: .
V gene: TRBV10-3
CDR3 length: 13
J gene: TRBJ1-2
clone size: .
CDR3 DNA: TGTGCCATCACCCCCAGGAAGGAGGATGGCTACACCTTC
CDR3 protein: CAITPRKEDGYTF

D gene: .
V gene: TRBV7-2
CDR3 length: 14
J gene: TRBJ1-1
clone size: .
CDR3 DNA: TGTGCCAGCAGCTTAGAGGGGGTTTCCACTGAAGCTTTCTTT
CDR3 protein: CASSLEGVSTEAFF

D gene: TRBD1
V gene: TRBV5-4
CDR3 length: 15
J gene: TRBJ1-2
clone size: .
CDR3 DNA: TGTGCCAGCAGCCAACCGGGACAGGGGAATGGTGGCTACACCTTC
CDR3 protein: CASSQPGQGNGGYTF

D gene: .
V gene: TRBV11-2
CDR3 length: 15
J gene: TRBJ2-1
clone size: .
CDR3 DNA: TGTGCCAGCAGCGTTACGAACCACCGAGGCAATGAGCAGTTCTTC
CDR3 protein: CASSVTNHRGNEQFF

D gene: TRBD2
V gene: TRBV5-1
CDR3 length: 15
J gene: TRBJ2-1
clone size: .
CDR3 DNA: TGCGCCAGCAGCGAAGCGGGGGACTCCTACAATGAGCAGTTCTTC
CDR3 protein: CASSEAGDSYNEQFF

D gene: .
V gene: TRBV7-3
CDR3 length: 13
J gene: TRBJ1-2
clone size: once
CDR3 DNA: TGTGCCAGCAGCCAAACGGACAGCGGTGGCTACACCTTC
CDR3 protein: CASSQTDSGGYTF

D gene: TRBD1
V gene: TRBV15
CDR3 length: 15
J gene: TRBJ2-2
clone size: .
CDR3 DNA: TGTGCCACCAGCGTAACAGGGGTAGGGTCCGGGGAGCTGTTTTTT
CDR3 protein: CATSVTGVGSGELFF

D gene: TRBD1
V gene: TRBV29-1
CDR3 length: 13
J gene: TRBJ2-5
clone size: .
CDR3 DNA: TGCAGCGTACCGGGACAGATCATGGAGACCCAGTACTTC
CDR3 protein: CSVPGQIMETQYF

D gene: TRBD2
V gene: TRBV9
CDR3 length: 15
J gene: TRBJ2-3
clone size: .
CDR3 DNA: TGTGCCAGCAGCCCTAGCGGGGGAATTTCAGATACGCAGTATTTT
CDR3 protein: CASSPSGGISDTQYF

D gene: .
V gene: TRBV15
CDR3 length: 14
J gene: TRBJ2-2
clone size: once
CDR3 DNA: TGTGCCACCAGCAGAGATCTGAACACCGGGGAGCTGTTTTTT
CDR3 protein: CATSRDLNTGELFF

D gene: .
V gene: TRBV10-3
CDR3 length: 14
J gene: TRBJ1-1
clone size: .
CDR3 DNA: TGTGCCATCAGCTCCCAGGGACAGAACACTGAAGCTTTCTTT
CDR3 protein: CAISSQGQNTEAFF

D gene: .
V gene: TRBV18
CDR3 length: 15
J gene: TRBJ1-1
clone size: .
CDR3 DNA: TGTGCCAGCTCACCGCTAACAGGGACGGGCACTGAAGCTTTCTTT
CDR3 protein: CASSPLTGTGTEAFF

D gene: .
V gene: TRBV5-4
CDR3 length: 13
J gene: TRBJ1-5
clone size: .
CDR3 DNA: TGTGCCAGCAGCTTTAATGCGGATCAGCCCCAGCATTTT
CDR3 protein: CASSFNADQPQHF

D gene: .
V gene: TRBV18
CDR3 length: 13
J gene: TRBJ1-1
clone size: .
CDR3 DNA: TGTGCCAGCTCACCTGGGCCCAACACTGAAGCTTTCTTT
CDR3 protein: CASSPGPNTEAFF

D gene: .
V gene: TRBV12-3/TRBV12-4
CDR3 length: 13
J gene: TRBJ1-1
clone size: once
CDR3 DNA: TGTGCCAGCAGTCCCCGGGAGATGGCTGCAGCTTTCTTT
CDR3 protein: CASSPREMAAAFF

D gene: .
V gene: TRBV5-1
CDR3 length: 14
J gene: TRBJ1-3
clone size: .
CDR3 DNA: TGCGCCAGCAGCCCCTCCAGCTCTGGAAACACCATATATTTT
CDR3 protein: CASSPSSSGNTIYF

D gene: .
V gene: TRBV10-3
CDR3 length: 15
J gene: TRBJ2-5
clone size: .
CDR3 DNA: TGTGCCATCAGTGAGTCCGAAACAGGACAAGAGACCCAGTACTTC
CDR3 protein: CAISESETGQETQYF